This T cell receptor beta chain was found in a study of identical twins. Whole-study results and caveats: Out-of-frame beta chain sequences displayed weaker excess sharing between twins. Not following the same donors, the study drew its conclusions from cross-sectional statistical analysis.

This clonotype was picked up a small number of times. Its antigen is as yet unknown. The CDR3 sequence is 14 residues long. Trimming at V came to 1 base and at J to 5 bases, leaving 5 bases not matched to a gene. Per the germline V gene, CDR1 is DFQATT and CDR2 is SNEGSKA (reference sequence). The cDNA had a unique molecular identifier and a template-switch universal primer site. TCRdb processed the 5' RACE reads anew with MiXCR; each CDR3 protein has one entry. The sample consists of 450,000 or so distinct CDR3 sequences, approximately 18% of them appearing once. Material: naive T cells sorted from blood. The clonotype was recovered from a man aged 50-60 years in good health. The chain carries TRBV20-1 and TRBJ2-5; TRBD2 matches 9 bases. Here the CDR3 reads CSARVSGGLETQYF. In DNA form, the CDR3 reads TGCAGTGCTAGAGTTAGCGGGGGTTTGGAGACCCAGTACTTC.